This T cell receptor (beta chain) was identified in a study of graft-versus-host responses after intestinal transplantation. Findings and limits, study-wide: There were GvH clones found in recipient marrow, and some of them appeared first in ileum or blood. Elevated graft-versus-host to host-versus-graft clonal ratios in allografts were recorded for patients with graft-donor T cell macrochimerism.

About this clone itself: Antigen: not known.

Processed graft tissue released its intraepithelial and lamina propria lymphocytes. Profiling relied on immunoSEQ multiplex PCR, and the TCRdb table lists in-frame clones only, not all of them. The data contain about 17,000 clones, approximately 79% of them seen just once; the ten biggest clones take up around 7.4%. CDR1 is SGHTA and CDR2 is FQGNSA in the germline V gene. The length of the CDR3 is 16 residues. The V gene lost 5 bases and the J gene lost 0 bases, with 14 bases spanning the gap. This clonotype originated in a human patient who received an intestinal transplant, so some T cells may come from the graft donor. This rearrangement joins TRBV7-2 to TRBJ1-3; the D is unclear. The source was ileum tissue, collected roughly 450 days after intestinal transplant. This chain's CDR3 is CASSPGDVFSGNTIYF. The CDR3 DNA reads as TGTGCCAGCAGCCCCGGTGACGTATTCTCTGGAAACACCATATATTTT.